This paragraph reports one T cell receptor beta chain. The sample comes from a study of T-cell memory formation after mild COVID-19. TCRdb itself ran the 5' RACE reads through MiXCR, one entry per CDR3 protein. The table records approximately 260,000 distinct CDR3 sequences, around 17% of them present only once. CDR3 length: 15 amino acids. V was cut by 1 base and J by 5 bases, with 15 bases left in between. The germline V gene encodes CDR1 SGHRS and CDR2 YFSETQ. Sequencing was carried out using PBMCs or a T cell subset sorted from them (not recorded which). V gene TRBV5-1 combines with J gene TRBJ1-1, with a possible D match to TRBD1 (5 bases). The TCR comes from a man in his late teens or twenties who had mild COVID-19 (a few samples of this study predate the infection). Cell type and time point are not known. The DNA of the CDR3 is TGCGCCAGCAGCTTGATCGAGCAGGGTCGGACTGAAGCTTTCTTT. Its translation is CASSLIEQGRTEAFF.